The rows below give T cell receptor beta chains drawn from one sample of a study of T cell clones after liver transplantation. Only in-frame clones appear in the TCRdb table, and some are missing; sequencing was by immunoSEQ multiplex PCR. Of 95,000 to 130,000 clones in the sample, 90% are singletons; the top ten hold around 0.83%. The sample was CD4+ T cells from blood, taken 12 months after liver transplant. These receptors were obtained from a human patient who received a liver transplant. Some T cells may trace back to the graft donor. The CDR3 runs from the conserved cysteine through the conserved F or W. The D gene is left open where the match is weak. Expanded clones are given a class, and other clones once, few, many or no size at all.

v_call: TRBV5-8; j_call: TRBJ1-1; d_call: -; clone_size: -; cdr3_aa: CASSFGPPNTEAFF; cdr3_nt: TGTGCCAGCAGCTTTGGCCCCCCGAACACTGAAGCTTTCTTT
v_call: TRBV12-5; j_call: TRBJ2-6; d_call: TRBD1; clone_size: -; cdr3_aa: CASGSQTGTGALSGANVLTF; cdr3_nt: TGTGCTAGTGGTTCCCAAACCGGGACAGGGGCGCTCTCTGGGGCCAACGTCCTGACTTTC
v_call: TRBV5-1; j_call: TRBJ1-2; d_call: TRBD1; clone_size: -; cdr3_aa: CASSLAKTGLYGYTF; cdr3_nt: TGCGCCAGCAGCTTGGCCAAGACAGGGCTCTATGGCTACACCTTC
v_call: TRBV7-3; j_call: TRBJ1-2; d_call: -; clone_size: once; cdr3_aa: CASSLDQRRGYTF; cdr3_nt: TGTGCCAGCAGCTTAGATCAGCGAAGGGGCTACACCTTC
v_call: TRBV9; j_call: TRBJ1-2; d_call: -; clone_size: few; cdr3_aa: CASSAEALVFNYGYTF; cdr3_nt: TGTGCCAGCAGCGCTGAAGCGCTGGTTTTTAACTATGGCTACACCTTC
v_call: TRBV5-4; j_call: TRBJ2-7; d_call: TRBD2; clone_size: -; cdr3_aa: CASSYTSGRAYEQYF; cdr3_nt: TGTGCCAGCAGCTATACTAGCGGGAGGGCTTACGAGCAGTACTTC
v_call: TRBV20-1; j_call: TRBJ1-2; d_call: -; clone_size: -; cdr3_aa: CSARTGGGYTF; cdr3_nt: TGCAGTGCCAGAACGGGCGGCGGCTACACCTTC
v_call: TRBV15; j_call: TRBJ1-1; d_call: TRBD1; clone_size: -; cdr3_aa: CATSRTGQGLGTEAFF; cdr3_nt: TGTGCCACCAGCAGAACGGGACAGGGGTTAGGGACTGAAGCTTTCTTT
v_call: TRBV9; j_call: TRBJ2-3; d_call: -; clone_size: -; cdr3_aa: CASSVPSVGTDTQYF; cdr3_nt: TGTGCCAGCAGCGTTCCCAGCGTGGGCACAGATACGCAGTATTTT
v_call: TRBV9; j_call: TRBJ2-4; d_call: -; clone_size: -; cdr3_aa: CASSPGLTKNIQYF; cdr3_nt: TGTGCCAGCAGCCCTGGACTAACGAAAAACATTCAGTACTTC
v_call: TRBV2; j_call: TRBJ2-7; d_call: -; clone_size: -; cdr3_aa: CATRASASYEQYF; cdr3_nt: TGTGCCACTAGGGCTAGCGCCTCCTACGAGCAGTACTTC
v_call: TRBV18; j_call: TRBJ2-5; d_call: TRBD2; clone_size: once; cdr3_aa: CASSASGRSQETQYF; cdr3_nt: TGTGCCAGCTCAGCTAGCGGGAGGTCCCAAGAGACCCAGTACTTC
v_call: TRBV19; j_call: TRBJ2-7; d_call: TRBD2; clone_size: -; cdr3_aa: CASSALGGTSGSYEQYF; cdr3_nt: TGTGCCAGTAGTGCCCTCGGAGGGACTAGCGGCTCCTACGAGCAGTACTTC
v_call: TRBV19; j_call: TRBJ1-2; d_call: -; clone_size: -; cdr3_aa: CASTTRWGGASGYTF; cdr3_nt: TGTGCCAGTACCACTCGGTGGGGAGGGGCCAGCGGCTACACCTTC
v_call: TRBV2; j_call: TRBJ1-2; d_call: -; clone_size: -; cdr3_aa: CASSDAGAGGYTF; cdr3_nt: TGTGCCAGCAGTGATGCAGGCGCCGGTGGCTACACCTTC
v_call: TRBV7-8; j_call: TRBJ1-4; d_call: -; clone_size: few; cdr3_aa: CASSPEGSGLFF; cdr3_nt: TGTGCCAGCAGCCCAGAGGGGTCTGGACTGTTTTTT
v_call: TRBV11-2; j_call: TRBJ2-1; d_call: -; clone_size: -; cdr3_aa: CASSLTFQGSYNEQFF; cdr3_nt: TGTGCCAGCAGCTTGACCTTCCAAGGGTCCTACAATGAGCAGTTCTTC
v_call: TRBV11-3; j_call: TRBJ2-5; d_call: TRBD2; clone_size: -; cdr3_aa: CASSLGVAGVETQYF; cdr3_nt: TGTGCCAGCAGCTTAGGTGTAGCGGGAGTAGAGACCCAGTACTTC
v_call: TRBV7-9; j_call: TRBJ2-1; d_call: TRBD2; clone_size: -; cdr3_aa: CASSPPGLAGNNEQFF; cdr3_nt: TGTGCCAGCAGCCCCCCCGGACTAGCGGGTAACAATGAGCAGTTCTTC
v_call: TRBV28; j_call: TRBJ1-2; d_call: TRBD1; clone_size: -; cdr3_aa: CASSVGGQYGYTF; cdr3_nt: TGTGCCAGCAGCGTCGGGGGACAGTATGGCTACACCTTC
v_call: TRBV7-2; j_call: TRBJ2-6; d_call: -; clone_size: -; cdr3_aa: CASSLAFEGSGANVLTF; cdr3_nt: TGTGCCAGCAGCTTAGCATTTGAAGGTTCTGGGGCCAACGTCCTGACTTTC
v_call: TRBV29-1; j_call: TRBJ2-5; d_call: -; clone_size: -; cdr3_aa: CSVGSTGTWVGETQYF; cdr3_nt: TGCAGCGTTGGATCCACGGGAACTTGGGTCGGGGAGACCCAGTACTTC
v_call: TRBV5-1; j_call: TRBJ1-2; d_call: TRBD1; clone_size: -; cdr3_aa: CASSLEAGGWDGYTF; cdr3_nt: TGCGCCAGCAGCTTGGAGGCAGGGGGTTGGGACGGCTACACCTTC
v_call: TRBV5-6; j_call: TRBJ2-7; d_call: TRBD1; clone_size: -; cdr3_aa: CASSRGGTGFSEQYF; cdr3_nt: TGTGCCAGCAGCCGAGGTGGGACAGGGTTTTCCGAGCAGTACTTC
v_call: TRBV11-2; j_call: TRBJ2-7; d_call: TRBD2; clone_size: -; cdr3_aa: CASSQGLAVAYEQYF; cdr3_nt: TGTGCCAGCAGCCAGGGACTAGCGGTGGCCTACGAGCAGTACTTC
v_call: TRBV5-1; j_call: TRBJ2-5; d_call: TRBD1; clone_size: -; cdr3_aa: CASSLGGTAQETQYF; cdr3_nt: TGCGCCAGCAGCTTGGGAGGGACAGCCCAAGAGACCCAGTACTTC
v_call: TRBV27; j_call: TRBJ2-5; d_call: -; clone_size: -; cdr3_aa: CASSLTYIQETQYF; cdr3_nt: TGTGCCAGCAGTTTGACTTACATTCAAGAGACCCAGTACTTC
v_call: TRBV28; j_call: TRBJ2-7; d_call: -; clone_size: -; cdr3_aa: CASSPPYEQYF; cdr3_nt: TGTGCCAGCAGCCCCCCCTACGAGCAGTACTTC
v_call: TRBV5-1; j_call: TRBJ2-1; d_call: TRBD2; clone_size: -; cdr3_aa: CASTPGGRDEQFF; cdr3_nt: TGCGCCAGCACCCCCGGAGGGAGGGATGAGCAGTTCTTC
v_call: TRBV29-1; j_call: TRBJ2-7; d_call: TRBD2; clone_size: -; cdr3_aa: CSVGTNTYEQYF; cdr3_nt: TGCAGCGTAGGGACTAATACCTACGAGCAGTACTTC
v_call: TRBV30; j_call: TRBJ2-5; d_call: -; clone_size: -; cdr3_aa: CAWSVGQKETQYF; cdr3_nt: TGTGCCTGGAGTGTAGGGCAGAAAGAGACCCAGTACTTC
v_call: TRBV7-9; j_call: TRBJ2-1; d_call: -; clone_size: -; cdr3_aa: CASSEGDSFREQFF; cdr3_nt: TGTGCCAGCAGCGAAGGGGACTCCTTTAGAGAGCAGTTCTTC
v_call: TRBV18; j_call: TRBJ1-2; d_call: -; clone_size: -; cdr3_aa: CASSEQGWDGYTF; cdr3_nt: TGTGCCAGCTCGGAACAGGGTTGGGATGGCTACACCTTC
v_call: TRBV6-5; j_call: TRBJ1-1; d_call: -; clone_size: -; cdr3_aa: CASSYSTVKMNTEAFF; cdr3_nt: TGTGCCAGCAGTTACTCGACAGTTAAGATGAACACTGAAGCTTTCTTT
v_call: TRBV18; j_call: TRBJ2-7; d_call: TRBD2; clone_size: -; cdr3_aa: CASSPRTLAGSYEQYF; cdr3_nt: TGTGCCAGCTCACCAAGGACCCTAGCGGGGTCCTACGAGCAGTACTTC
v_call: TRBV27; j_call: TRBJ1-2; d_call: TRBD1; clone_size: -; cdr3_aa: CASSFTGQNYGYTF; cdr3_nt: TGTGCCAGCAGTTTCACGGGACAGAACTATGGCTACACCTTC
v_call: TRBV18; j_call: TRBJ2-5; d_call: TRBD2; clone_size: -; cdr3_aa: CASSPTSGETQYF; cdr3_nt: TGTGCCAGCTCACCAACTAGCGGTGAGACCCAGTACTTC
v_call: TRBV18; j_call: TRBJ1-1; d_call: -; clone_size: -; cdr3_aa: CASSPRRGGMDTEAFF; cdr3_nt: TGTGCCAGCTCACCACGGCGGGGCGGGATGGACACTGAAGCTTTCTTT
v_call: TRBV28; j_call: TRBJ2-5; d_call: -; clone_size: -; cdr3_aa: CASSLRGETQYF; cdr3_nt: TGTGCCAGCAGTTTACGGGGAGAGACCCAGTACTTC
v_call: TRBV19; j_call: TRBJ1-2; d_call: -; clone_size: -; cdr3_aa: CAGRDFNYGYTF; cdr3_nt: TGTGCGGGGCGTGATTTTAACTATGGCTACACCTTC
v_call: TRBV5-1; j_call: TRBJ2-1; d_call: -; clone_size: -; cdr3_aa: CASSLGLRLLFSYNEQFF; cdr3_nt: TGCGCCAGCAGCTTGGGGCTACGACTCCTATTTTCCTACAATGAGCAGTTCTTC
v_call: TRBV6-4; j_call: TRBJ1-2; d_call: TRBD1; clone_size: -; cdr3_aa: CASSDPKRGTGGDYGYTF; cdr3_nt: TGTGCCAGCAGTGACCCGAAGAGGGGAACAGGGGGCGACTATGGCTACACCTTC
v_call: TRBV7-2; j_call: TRBJ1-1; d_call: TRBD1; clone_size: -; cdr3_aa: CASSSTGGSSEAFF; cdr3_nt: TGTGCCAGCAGCTCGACAGGGGGCAGTTCTGAAGCTTTCTTT
v_call: TRBV11-1; j_call: TRBJ2-1; d_call: -; clone_size: -; cdr3_aa: CASSLNVAGDEQFF; cdr3_nt: TGTGCCAGCAGCCTTAACGTGGCCGGGGATGAGCAGTTCTTC
v_call: TRBV5-1; j_call: TRBJ2-6; d_call: -; clone_size: -; cdr3_aa: CASSLVPGSGANVLTF; cdr3_nt: TGCGCCAGCAGCTTGGTTCCGGGTTCGGGGGCCAACGTCCTGACTTTC
v_call: TRBV4-2; j_call: TRBJ2-1; d_call: -; clone_size: -; cdr3_aa: CASSQDWTDNEQFF; cdr3_nt: TGTGCCAGCAGCCAAGATTGGACCGACAATGAGCAGTTCTTC
v_call: TRBV2; j_call: TRBJ1-1; d_call: TRBD1; clone_size: -; cdr3_aa: CASSWGQGLEAFF; cdr3_nt: TGTGCCAGCAGTTGGGGACAGGGGCTTGAAGCTTTCTTT
v_call: TRBV5-1; j_call: TRBJ2-7; d_call: -; clone_size: -; cdr3_aa: CASSLAGNPYEQYF; cdr3_nt: TGCGCCAGCAGCTTGGCGGGGAACCCCTACGAGCAGTACTTC
v_call: TRBV9; j_call: TRBJ2-3; d_call: TRBD2; clone_size: -; cdr3_aa: CASSGARREFTDTQYF; cdr3_nt: TGTGCCAGCAGCGGCGCGCGGCGGGAGTTCACAGATACGCAGTATTTT
v_call: TRBV5-1; j_call: TRBJ2-7; d_call: TRBD2; clone_size: -; cdr3_aa: CASSLGPSGASYEQYF; cdr3_nt: TGCGCCAGCAGCTTGGGGCCTAGCGGGGCTTCCTACGAGCAGTACTTC
v_call: TRBV10-3; j_call: TRBJ2-3; d_call: TRBD2; clone_size: -; cdr3_aa: CANKREGTDTQYF; cdr3_nt: TGTGCCAACAAGCGGGAGGGCACAGATACGCAGTATTTT